These 29 T cell receptor beta chains share one sample of origin, sequenced in a study of cytomegalovirus exposure and HLA in healthy donors. Both 60 Vbeta primers and 13 Jbeta primers went into the PCR. Repertoires were generated with immunoSEQ multiplex PCR, while TCRdb's copy carries only in-frame clones and drops some. The table lists roughly 160,000 clones, approximately 75% of them singletons. Material: PBMCs. Source of these receptors: a man aged 25-45 years in good health and CMV-seropositive.

V gene TRBV14 combines with J gene TRBJ1-4; TRBD1 agrees at 8 bases. The CDR3 totals 15 residues. From germline, CDR1 is SGHDN and CDR2 FVKESK. Germline trimming cut 5 bases from V and 5 bases from J; bases unmatched to any gene: 7. The CDR3 DNA reads as TGTGCCAGCAGCTTATCGGGACAGGAGAATGAAAAACTGTTTTTT. Its translation: CASSLSGQENEKLFF.

This clone appeared a few times. CDR3 coding DNA: TGTGCCAGCAGCCCCCGAGGGGGCAAAGAGACCCAGTACTTC. Translated, it gives CASSPRGGKETQYF. V gene TRBV5-6 combines with J gene TRBJ2-5; 7 nucleotides align to TRBD1. With V trimmed by 4 bases and J by 3 bases, 6 bases remained unmatched. Germline CDR1 and CDR2: SGHDT and YYEEEE. The CDR3 contains 14 residues.

This sequence joins TRBV7-6 and TRBJ2-3; TRBD1 aligns across 7 bases. Germline V gene lookup returns CDR1 SGHVS and CDR2 FNYEAQ. The junction had 4 bases not matched to a gene; V was cut back by 0 bases and J by 4 bases. CDR3 size: 15 residues. The CDR3 sequence is CASSLAGGWADTQYF. CDR3 sequence (DNA): TGTGCCAGCAGCTTAGCAGGGGGCTGGGCAGATACGCAGTATTTT.

J is TRBJ1-5 and V is TRBV4-2, with TRBD1 matching 8 bases. The V gene's germline CDR1 is LGHNA and CDR2 YNFKEQ. The CDR3 loop spans 17 amino acids. V dropped 0 bases and J dropped 4; count of bases not matched to a gene: 8. DNA for the CDR3: TGTGCCAGCAGCCAAGATCGCCCCGACAGGGGTAATCAGCCCCAGCATTTT. It is translated as CASSQDRPDRGNQPQHF.

The CDR3 bases are TGTGCCAGCAGCTTACGCGGGGGCTACACAGATACGCAGTATTTT. Translating it yields CASSLRGGYTDTQYF. This chain links TRBV7-9 with TRBJ2-3; TRBD2 might be the D (7 bases). The CDR3 loop spans 15 amino acids. Trimming removed 2 bases from V and 2 bases from J, with 11 bases in between. Germline-derived CDR1 and CDR2 are SEHNR and FQNEAQ (reference sequence).

CDR3 DNA sequence: TGTGCCAGCAGCTTAGCCCCTCGGCAGCCCCAGCATTTT. Translated, it gives CASSLAPRQPQHF. The rearrangement links TRBV7-2 to TRBJ1-5, with unresolved D. The germline V gene has CDR1 SGHTA and CDR2 FQGNSA. The CDR3 has 13 residues. The V and J ends lost 0 bases and 7 bases respectively, with 7 bases between them.

As for this clone: It is unclear where the CDR3 begins or ends on the DNA, so no DNA is shown, and the CDR3 is as TCRdb lists it. The chain carries TRBV12-2 and TRBJ1-5; TRBD1, the table's D call, was not compared with the DNA. TRBV12-2 is shown as a pseudogene. The CDR3 is 15 residues long, counting both termini. The CDR3 protein is CASRVGTGAIQPQHF.

This chain joins TRBV6-1 and TRBJ1-5; 9 bases line up with TRBD1. Germline values: CDR1 MNHNS, CDR2 SASEGT. This CDR3 contains 15 residues. Trimming at V came to 6 bases and at J to 7 bases, leaving 10 bases not matched to a gene. The CDR3 region is CASSDRDRVEQPQHF. CDR3 bases: TGTGCCAGCAGCGATAGGGACAGGGTGGAGCAGCCCCAGCATTTT.

This rearrangement joins TRBV30 to TRBJ2-7, with TRBD2 as a possible D gene (5 bases). The CDR3 consists of 13 residues. Germline lookup yields CDR1 GTSNPN and CDR2 SVGIG (reference sequence). V lost 4 bases to trimming and J lost 0 bases, with 10 bases between them. DNA for the CDR3: TGTGCCTGGACCATGGACTCCTCCTACGAGCAGTACTTC. Protein sequence: CAWTMDSSYEQYF. The variable domain in full, completed from reference TRBV30 and TRBJ2-7, reads SQTIHQWPATLVQPVGSPLSLECTVEGTSNPNLYWYRQAAGRGLQLLFYSVGIGQISSEVPQNLSASRPQDRQFILSSKKLLLSDSGFYLCAWTMDSSYEQYFGPGTRLTVT.

The rearrangement links TRBV7-6 to TRBJ2-7; 7 nucleotides line up with TRBD1. Trimming removed 5 bases from V and 5 bases from J; junction bases left unmatched: 9. The CDR3 extends over 14 amino acids. Germline V gene data show CDR1 as SGHVS and CDR2 as FNYEAQ. CDR3 DNA: TGTGCCAGCAGCGCTCGGGACAGTTATGACGAGCAGTACTTC. Its translation: CASSARDSYDEQYF.

The chain carries TRBV7-2 and TRBJ1-2; a possible D gene is TRBD1 (6 bases). Per the germline V gene, CDR1 is SGHTA and CDR2 is FQGNSA. V gave up 6 bases and J gave up 4 bases, with 18 bases separating them. The length of the CDR3 is 15 residues. The CDR3 sequence: CASSNQITGLYGYTF. The CDR3 DNA reads as TGTGCCAGCAGTAATCAAATAACAGGGCTCTATGGCTACACCTTC.

J is TRBJ1-5 and V is TRBV9, with TRBD1 as a possible D gene (6 bases). Germline values: CDR1 SGDLS, CDR2 YYNGEE. The CDR3 covers 15 residues. V lost 4 bases, J lost 3 bases, and 14 bases lay in between. The CDR3 reads CASSPSSGANQPQHF. In nucleotides, the CDR3 is TGTGCCAGCAGCCCATCCTCAGGGGCCAATCAGCCCCAGCATTTT.

This chain connects TRBV30 to TRBJ2-7, with a weak D call TRBD1 (6 bases). This CDR3 contains 11 residues. Per the germline V gene, CDR1 is GTSNPN and CDR2 is SVGIG (reference sequence). The V gene lost 4 bases and the J gene lost 6 bases, with 10 bases spanning the gap. CDR3 DNA: TGTGCCTGGAAGACAGGATCCGAGCAGTACTTC. It encodes CAWKTGSEQYF.

The chain is built from TRBV10-3 and TRBJ2-1; 9 bases agree with TRBD2. Germline V gene data show CDR1 as ENHRY and CDR2 as SYGVKD. The CDR3 extends over 15 amino acids. Trimming at V came to 7 bases and at J to 0 bases, leaving 4 bases not matched to a gene. CDR3: CAIKASGASYNEQFF. The CDR3 DNA reads TGTGCCATCAAGGCTAGCGGGGCCTCCTACAATGAGCAGTTCTTC.

A single count supports this clone. The chain joins TRBV11-2 to TRBJ2-7; D is unclear. The CDR3 consists of 13 residues. Trimming stripped 1 base from V and 4 bases from J, with 8 bases between. Germline CDR1 and CDR2: SGHAT and FQNNGV. CDR3 coding DNA: TGTGCCAGCAGCTTAGGAGTCCGGTACGAGCAGTACTTC. This sequence encodes CASSLGVRYEQYF.

The rearrangement links TRBV11-2 to TRBJ2-7; D gene unclear. Germline CDR1 and CDR2: SGHAT and FQNNGV. V lost 1 base and J lost 3, with 13 bases in between. The CDR3 spans 15 residues. The CDR3 loop is CASSLGPSSGYEQYF. DNA of the CDR3: TGTGCCAGCAGCTTAGGTCCCTCCTCGGGCTACGAGCAGTACTTC.

The chain couples TRBV5-1 to TRBJ1-1, with 7 bases identical to TRBD1. Germline V gene sequence: CDR1 SGHRS, CDR2 YFSETQ. With 4 bases clipped from V and 3 bases from J, the junction kept 9 bases outside the gene matches. The CDR3 totals 15 residues. The CDR3 nucleotides read TGCGCCAGCAGCCCGAGGGGCAGGGGGGACACTGAAGCTTTCTTT. It specifies CASSPRGRGDTEAFF.

In this sample, this clone turned up once. The chain recombines TRBV5-4 with TRBJ2-7; D ambiguous. There are 13 residues in the CDR3. V lost 1 base and J lost 2, with 7 bases in between. The germline CDR1 and CDR2 sequences are SGHNT and YYREEE (reference sequence). CDR3 sequence (DNA): TGTGCCAGCAGCTTGCAGGAAACCTACGAGCAGTACTTC. Residues: CASSLQETYEQYF.

CDR3 sequence: CASSRQGGNTIYF. The DNA of the CDR3 is TGTGCCAGCAGTCGTCAGGGAGGAAACACCATATATTTT. The chain joins TRBV27 to TRBJ1-3; D possibly corresponds to TRBD1 (5 bases). This CDR3 is built from 13 residues. V lost 5 bases and J 4 bases, leaving 9 bases between the germline ends. CDR1 and CDR2 from the germline V gene are MNHEY and SMNVEV (reference sequence).

The V gene is TRBV14, the J gene TRBJ1-1, with 8 bases fitting TRBD1. Losses at the gene ends were 4 bases for V and 3 bases for J; bases not matched to a gene: 7. Germline assignment: CDR1 SGHDN and CDR2 FVKESK. This CDR3 contains 15 residues. Written as DNA, the CDR3 is TGTGCCAGCAGCCGCGGGACAGGACGGGACACTGAAGCTTTCTTT. Its translation: CASSRGTGRDTEAFF. The full variable domain, its missing parts supplied by reference TRBV14 and TRBJ1-1, is EAGVTQFPSHSVIEKGQTVTLRCDPISGHDNLYWYRRVMGKEIKFLLHFVKESKQDESGMPNNRFLAERTGGTYSTLKVQPAELEDSGVYFCASSRGTGRDTEAFFGQGTRLTVV.

This chain uses TRBV28 with TRBJ1-2; D gene uncertain. Germline V CDR1 and CDR2: MDHEN, SYDVKM. The V end lost 5 bases, the J end lost 3 bases, and 10 bases lay between the germline ends. The CDR3 is 13 amino acids. CDR3 amino acids: CASSQDIDYGYTF. CDR3 nucleotides: TGTGCCAGCAGTCAAGACATCGACTATGGCTACACCTTC.

The rearrangement joins TRBV29-1 to TRBJ2-3; D uncertain. V was clipped by 8 bases and J by 5 bases, with 17 bases between them. The CDR3 is 13 amino acids. The germline gives CDR1 SQVTM, CDR2 ANQGSEA. The CDR3 reads CSLLRGPGDTQYF. Here the CDR3 DNA reads TGCAGCCTCCTAAGAGGTCCGGGAGATACGCAGTATTTT.

The CDR3 bases are TGCAGCGTTGAAGACCGGGACAGGGGGTACGAGCAGTACTTC. This translates into CSVEDRDRGYEQYF. The chain joins TRBV29-1 to TRBJ2-7; TRBD1 agrees at 11 bases. J gave up 4 bases and V 0 bases, and 2 bases lay outside the gene matches. Germline V gene data show CDR1 as SQVTM and CDR2 as ANQGSEA. The length of the CDR3 is 14 residues.

A single count supports this clone. The chain couples TRBV7-9 to TRBJ2-7; tentatively, D is TRBD1 (6 bases). The V gene lost 4 bases and the J gene lost 1 base, with 8 bases spanning the gap. Germline CDR1 reads SEHNR; CDR2 reads FQNEAQ (reference sequence). The CDR3 has 13 residues. CDR3 protein: CASSYGQSYEQYF. The CDR3 bases are TGTGCCAGCAGCTATGGACAGTCCTACGAGCAGTACTTC.

This sequence joins TRBV2 and TRBJ2-5; TRBD1 agrees at 9 bases. Trimming cost V 0 bases and J 5 bases; bases outside gene matches: 4. This CDR3 spans 15 amino acids. Per the germline V gene, CDR1 is SNHLY and CDR2 is FYNNEI. The CDR3 nucleotides are TGTGCCAGCAGTGAAGCGCGGACAGGGGAGGAGACCCAGTACTTC. Its translation: CASSEARTGEETQYF.

This clone was counted only a few times. The rearrangement joins TRBV11-1 to TRBJ2-3; 10 bases fit TRBD1. Looked up from germline, CDR1 is SGHAT and CDR2 is FQDESV (reference sequence). This CDR3 comprises 16 residues. Unmatched junction bases numbered 10, after V lost 6 bases and J lost 4 bases. CDR3 protein: CASSWTGTGVPDTQYF. DNA of the CDR3: TGTGCCAGCAGTTGGACCGGGACAGGGGTGCCAGATACGCAGTATTTT. Filled out from reference TRBV11-1 and TRBJ2-3, the complete variable domain reads EAEVAQSPRYKITEKSQAVAFWCDPISGHATLYWYRQILGQGPELLVQFQDESVVDDSQLPKDRFSAERLKGVDSTLKIQPAELGDSAMYLCASSWTGTGVPDTQYFGPGTRLTVL.

The V and J genes are TRBV6-5 and TRBJ2-7; 11 bases match TRBD1. The CDR3 covers 15 residues. Germline loops: CDR1 MNHEY, CDR2 SVGAGI. The V and J ends lost 1 base and 5 bases, in that order; junction bases with no gene match: 4. This chain's CDR3 is CASSYLGQGVHEQYF. The CDR3 nucleotides read TGTGCCAGCAGTTACTTGGGACAGGGGGTACACGAGCAGTACTTC.

This clone was observed a handful of times. The chain links TRBV7-9 to TRBJ1-5; possibly TRBD1 for D (6 bases). This CDR3 is built from 16 residues. Trimming shortened V by 2 bases and J by 0 bases, and 11 bases separated the two germline ends. The V gene's germline CDR1 is SEHNR and CDR2 FQNEAQ (reference sequence). Here the CDR3 reads CASSLQGGNSNQPQHF. The DNA for the CDR3 is TGTGCCAGCAGCTTACAAGGGGGAAATAGCAATCAGCCCCAGCATTTT.

This clone was counted once. V is TRBV5-1 and J is TRBJ2-1, with 11 positions matching TRBD2. Unmatched junction bases numbered 7, after V lost 5 bases and J lost 3 bases. The CDR3 is 16 amino acids. Germline loops: CDR1 SGHRS, CDR2 YFSETQ. The CDR3 here is CASRLSGGADYNEQFF. For the CDR3, the DNA is TGCGCCAGCAGGCTTAGCGGGGGGGCAGACTACAATGAGCAGTTCTTC. Full variable domain (missing parts from reference TRBV5-1 and TRBJ2-1): KAGVTQTPRYLIKTRGQQVTLSCSPISGHRSVSWYQQTPGQGLQFLFEYFSETQRNKGNFPGRFSGRQFSNSRSEMNVSTLELGDSALYLCASRLSGGADYNEQFFGPGTRLTVL.